This TCR beta chain was sequenced for a study of shared clonotypes between healthy human individuals. The CDR3 contains 14 residues. Trimming shortened V by 4 bases and J by 0 bases, and 11 bases separated the two germline ends. Germline CDR1 and CDR2: SGHNT and YYREEE (reference sequence). Some clones are missing from TCRdb's copy, which holds only in-frame ones; the method was immunoSEQ multiplex PCR. Found here are roughly 2.5 million clones, around 90% of them singletons; the top ten hold 0.13% to 0.15%. The receptor comes from a man between 18 and 35 years old in good health. The genes are TRBV5-4 and TRBJ2-7; no firm D call. The sample comprised naive CD4+ T cells sorted from blood. Subset meaning: CD45RA+ positively selected. CDR3 nucleotides: TGTGCCAGCAGCCAAACAACTAACTCCTACGAGCAGTACTTC. Its protein product is CASSQTTNSYEQYF.